This T cell receptor (beta chain) comes out of a study of OX40 agonist ivuxolimab in advanced cancers. Clones were sequenced by immunoSEQ multiplex PCR, and TCRdb holds only the in-frame ones, with some missing. The sample contains 40,000 to 50,000 clones, about 80% of which appear only once. Researchers took blood at baseline, on cycle 4 day 1, and on cycle 7 day 1. Concerning this clone itself: Its antigen is not identified.

This CDR3 has 15 amino acids. The J segment lost 8 bases and the V segment lost 5 bases, leaving 13 bases of the junction unmatched. CDR1 SNHLY and CDR2 FYNNEI come from the germline V gene. Overall study results and limits: Expanded clones tended on average to be more numerous among CD8+ T cells than CD4+. Which antigen the expanded peripheral T cells recognized is unknown. CD4+ and CD8+ blood T cells expanded clonally by week 6 at 0.1 to 3.0 mg/kg.

The sequenced sample was CD4+ or CD8+ T cells sorted from blood, obtained in a trial of the OX40 agonist ivuxolimab. The chain carries TRBV2 and TRBJ1-2; TRBD1 agrees at 8 bases. The TCR sequence derives from an adult with an advanced solid tumor such as melanoma, head and neck, liver or kidney cancer. The DNA of the CDR3 is TGTGCCAGCAGTACGACAGGGGCGAGGGGACAGGGCTACACCTTC. Translated: CASSTTGARGQGYTF.